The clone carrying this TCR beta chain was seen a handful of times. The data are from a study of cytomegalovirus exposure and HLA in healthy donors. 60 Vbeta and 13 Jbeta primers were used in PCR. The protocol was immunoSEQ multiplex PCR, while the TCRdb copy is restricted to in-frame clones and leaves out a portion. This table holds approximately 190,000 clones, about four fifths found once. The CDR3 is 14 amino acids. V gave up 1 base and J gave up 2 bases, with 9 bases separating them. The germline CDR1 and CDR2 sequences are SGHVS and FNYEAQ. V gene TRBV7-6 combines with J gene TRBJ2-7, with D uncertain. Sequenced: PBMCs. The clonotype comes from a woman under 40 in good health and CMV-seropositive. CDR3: CASSLGTETYEQYF. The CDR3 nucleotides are TGTGCCAGCAGCTTAGGAACAGAAACCTACGAGCAGTACTTC. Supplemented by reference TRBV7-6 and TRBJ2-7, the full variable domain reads GAGVSQSPRYKVTKRGQDVALRCDPISGHVSLYWYRQALGQGPEFLTYFNYEAQQDKSGLPNDRFSAERPEGSISTLTIQRTEQRDSAMYRCASSLGTETYEQYFGPGTRLTVT.